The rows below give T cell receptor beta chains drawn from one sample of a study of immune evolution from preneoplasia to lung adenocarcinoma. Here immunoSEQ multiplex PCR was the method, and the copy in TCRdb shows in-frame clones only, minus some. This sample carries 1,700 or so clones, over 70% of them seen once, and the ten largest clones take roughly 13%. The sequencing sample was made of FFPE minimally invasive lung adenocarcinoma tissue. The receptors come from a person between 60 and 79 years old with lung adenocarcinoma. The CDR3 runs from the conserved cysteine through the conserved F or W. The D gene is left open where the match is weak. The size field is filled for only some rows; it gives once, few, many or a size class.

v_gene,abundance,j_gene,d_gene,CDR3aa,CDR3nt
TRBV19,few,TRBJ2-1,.,CASSWGATYNEQFF,TGTGCCAGTAGTTGGGGGGCTACCTACAATGAGCAGTTCTTC
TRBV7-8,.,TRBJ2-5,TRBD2,CASSLTGTSRETQYF,TGTGCCAGCAGCCTTACCGGGACTAGCCGCGAGACCCAGTACTTC
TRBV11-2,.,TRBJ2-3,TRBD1,CATLTGGVDTQYF,TGTGCCACCCTCACAGGGGGCGTAGATACGCAGTATTTT
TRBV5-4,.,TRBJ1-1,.,CASSFSTLANTEAFF,TGTGCCAGCAGCTTCAGCACGCTGGCGAACACTGAAGCTTTCTTT
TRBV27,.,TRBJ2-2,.,CASTGGALTGELFF,TGTGCCAGCACTGGGGGGGCGTTGACCGGGGAGCTGTTTTTT
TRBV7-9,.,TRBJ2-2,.,CASSFDSTGELFF,TGTGCCAGCAGCTTCGACAGCACCGGGGAGCTGTTTTTT
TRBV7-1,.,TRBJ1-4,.,CASSPPGGRGEKLFF,TGTGCCAGCAGCCCCCCCGGGGGCCGAGGTGAAAAACTGTTTTTT
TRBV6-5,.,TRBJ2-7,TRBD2,CASSYSRHGGISEQYF,TGTGCCAGCAGTTACTCGAGGCACGGGGGGATTTCCGAGCAGTACTTC
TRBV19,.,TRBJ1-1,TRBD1,CASSIGTGGFDTEAFF,TGTGCCAGTAGTATTGGAACAGGGGGCTTCGACACTGAAGCTTTCTTT
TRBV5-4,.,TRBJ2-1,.,CASSPFIGENNEQFF,TGTGCCAGCAGCCCCTTCATCGGGGAGAACAATGAGCAGTTCTTC
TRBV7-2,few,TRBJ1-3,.,CASSLRGVTGNTIYF,TGTGCCAGCAGCTTAAGGGGTGTCACTGGAAACACCATATATTTT
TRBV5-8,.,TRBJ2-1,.,CASSTRPTVYNEQFF,TGTGCCAGCAGCACGCGACCAACAGTTTACAATGAGCAGTTCTTC
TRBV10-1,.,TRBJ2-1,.,CASSEGGTVNEQFF,TGCGCCAGCAGTGAGGGGGGGACCGTTAATGAGCAGTTCTTC
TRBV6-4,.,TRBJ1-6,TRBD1,CASSATGENSPLHF,TGTGCCAGCAGCGCTACAGGGGAGAATTCACCCCTCCACTTT
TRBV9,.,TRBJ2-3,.,CASSAMGGAGIADTQYF,TGTGCCAGCAGTGCAATGGGGGGGGCGGGAATTGCAGATACGCAGTATTTT
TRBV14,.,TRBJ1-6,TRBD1,CASSHGWTGLNSPLHF,TGTGCCAGCAGCCATGGTTGGACAGGGCTCAATTCACCCCTCCACTTT
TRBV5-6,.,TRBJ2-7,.,CASSSYQRRYEQYF,TGTGCCAGCAGCTCTTACCAGCGGAGATACGAGCAGTACTTC